This T cell receptor beta chain is from a study of read filtering for tumor transcriptome and immune sequencing. The library was built from roughly 400 ng RNA with molecular barcoded adaptors for alpha/delta and beta/gamma chains. A single record per CDR3 protein comes from TCRdb applying MiXCR to the reads. The sample holds over 50,000 distinct CDR3 sequences, around a fifth seen once. Trimming removed 3 bases from V and 4 bases from J, with 16 bases in between. This CDR3 has 16 residues. This clonotype appeared many times. This chain uses TRBV12-3 or TRBV12-4 with TRBJ2-1, with a weak D call TRBD1 (6 bases). Sequencing input: a population of CD138-negative cells sorted from bone marrow. The sequence was collected from a donor aged 40 or older with multiple myeloma. CDR3 loop: CASSLVGSRGYNEQFF. CDR3 DNA: TGTGCCAGCAGTTTGGTGGGATCCAGGGGATACAATGAGCAGTTCTTC.